These 25 T cell receptor beta chains came from one sample sequenced in a study of blood T cell repertoires in COVID-19. Method: immunoSEQ multiplex PCR; TCRdb's copy keeps in-frame clones and lacks some. Among almost 25,000 clones listed, 75% to 90% were seen once. The sample taken for sequencing was peripheral blood. The receptors here all came from a human donor in a cohort sampled during active COVID-19.

This clone was seen only a few times. The rearrangement joins TRBV19 to TRBJ2-1; 12 positions agree with TRBD2. The J segment lost 4 bases and the V segment lost 5 bases, leaving 3 bases of the junction unmatched. The germline V gene encodes CDR1 LNHDA and CDR2 SQIVND (reference sequence). The CDR3 spans 15 residues. The CDR3 DNA sequence: TGTGCCAGTAGTCTGACTAGCGGGGGTTACAATGAGCAGTTCTTC. This translates into CASSLTSGGYNEQFF.

The chain carries TRBV28 and TRBJ2-1; TRBD2 aligns across 12 bases. Per germline, CDR1 MDHEN and CDR2 SYDVKM. There are 13 residues in the CDR3. J was trimmed by 4 bases and V by 9 bases; bases with no gene match: 1. DNA of the CDR3: TGTGCCAGGGGACTAGCGGGTTACAATGAGCAGTTCTTC. Translated: CARGLAGYNEQFF.

The chain is built from TRBV5-8 and TRBJ2-3; tentatively, D is TRBD1 (6 bases). The CDR3 runs to 15 residues. Trimming left V 4 bases short and J 0 bases short, with 12 bases between. Germline V CDR1 and CDR2: SGHTS, YDEGEE. CDR3: CASSTGTMSTDTQYF. CDR3 coding DNA: TGTGCCAGCAGCACCGGGACAATGAGCACAGATACGCAGTATTTT.

This clone was detected only a few times. The rearrangement uses TRBV2 and TRBJ1-4; no definite D call. Trimming took 7 bases from V and 5 from J, leaving 8 bases between them. Germline CDR1 reads SNHLY; CDR2 reads FYNNEI. The CDR3 is 12 residues long. The CDR3 coding sequence is TGTGCCAGCATACGCGAAAATGAAAAACTGTTTTTT. It codes for CASIRENEKLFF. The full variable domain, completed using reference TRBV2 and TRBJ1-4, is EPEVTQTPSHQVTQMGQEVILRCVPISNHLYFYWYRQILGQKVEFLVSFYNNEISEKSEIFDDQFSVERPDGSNFTLKIRSTKLEDSAMYFCASIRENEKLFFGSGTQLSVL.

The chain links TRBV11-3 to TRBJ2-3; TRBD2 matches 12 bases. Per the germline V gene, CDR1 is SGHNT and CDR2 is YENEEA. Germline trimming cut 5 bases from V and 3 bases from J; bases unmatched to any gene: 15. This CDR3 is built from 19 residues. This CDR3 is CASSPVARTSGMRTDTQYF. CDR3 coding DNA: TGTGCCAGCAGCCCAGTAGCCCGGACTAGCGGGATGAGAACAGATACGCAGTATTTT.

This clone qualifies as medium-sized. The genes are TRBV11-3 and TRBJ2-7, with 9 bases lining up with TRBD1. This CDR3 is 16 amino acids long. Germline V CDR1 and CDR2: SGHNT, YENEEA. V gave up 0 bases and J gave up 4 bases; unmatched junction bases: 7. The DNA for the CDR3 is TGTGCCAGCAGCTTAGATTACAGGGGGCTGTCGTACGAGCAGTACTTC. Encoded protein: CASSLDYRGLSYEQYF. Full variable domain (outside the CDR3, taken from reference TRBV11-3 and TRBJ2-7): EAGVVQSPRYKIIEKKQPVAFWCNPISGHNTLYWYLQNLGQGPELLIRYENEEAVDDSQLPKDRFSAERLKGVDSTLKIQPAELGDSAVYLCASSLDYRGLSYEQYFGPGTRLTVT.

The J gene is TRBJ1-1, the V gene TRBV20-1; D perhaps matches TRBD1 (5 bases). From germline, CDR1 is DFQATT and CDR2 SNEGSKA (reference sequence). V lost 3 bases to trimming and J lost 4 bases, with 18 bases between them. The CDR3 covers 15 residues. The CDR3 region has the DNA TGCAGTGCTAGTGGTTTAGGGCAGGGCCTCACTGAAGCTTTCTTT. It specifies CSASGLGQGLTEAFF.

V and J are TRBV7-2 and TRBJ1-6, with 7 bases identical to TRBD1. The V gene's germline CDR1 is SGHTA and CDR2 FQGNSA. V shed 4 bases and J 4 bases; nucleotides not matched to a gene: 10. The CDR3 runs 17 residues. The CDR3 region has the DNA TGTGCCAGCAGCTCGTTTCACCGGGACAGTTATAATTCACCCCTCCACTTT. Its translation: CASSSFHRDSYNSPLHF.

In DNA, the CDR3 is TGTGCCAGCATTCAGGGGCCTGAGGGCAATCAGCCCCAGCATTTT. It yields the protein CASIQGPEGNQPQHF. J is TRBJ1-5 and V is TRBV28; perhaps TRBD1 as D (6 bases). The CDR3 sequence is 15 residues long. Germline V gene sequence: CDR1 MDHEN, CDR2 SYDVKM. With 7 bases removed from V and 2 bases from J, the gap between germline ends came to 15 bases. The full variable domain, with the rest looked up from reference TRBV28 and TRBJ1-5, is DVKVTQSSRYLVKRTGEKVFLECVQDMDHENMFWYRQDPGLGLRLIYFSYDVKMKEKGDIPEGYSVSREKKERFSLILESASTNQTSMYLCASIQGPEGNQPQHFGDGTRLSIL.

The CDR3 DNA reads TGTGCTAGTGGTACGGGGACAGGGCAAAATGAGCAGTTCTTC. Its protein product is CASGTGTGQNEQFF. The J gene is TRBJ2-1, the V gene TRBV12-5; 9 nucleotides line up with TRBD1. Germline CDR1 is LGHNT and CDR2 is FRNRAP. Trimming removed 5 bases from V and 7 bases from J; junction bases left unmatched: 6. This CDR3 has 14 residues. The complete variable domain, with remaining parts taken from reference TRBV12-5 and TRBJ2-1, reads DARVTQTPRHKVTEMGQEVTMRCQPILGHNTVFWYRQTMMQGLELLAYFRNRAPLDDSGMPKDRFSAEMPDATLATLKIQPSEPRDSAVYFCASGTGTGQNEQFFGPGTRLTVL.

The chain uses TRBV5-3 and TRBJ2-2; 11 bases agree with TRBD2. TRBV5-3 is designated an ORF whose function remains uncertain. V shed 2 bases and J 0 bases; nucleotides not matched to a gene: 12. The CDR3 spans 20 residues. CDR3 coding DNA: TGTGCCAGAAGCTTCCACAGGGGGATAGCGGGAGGGCCGAACACCGGGGAGCTGTTTTTT. This translates into CARSFHRGIAGGPNTGELFF.

The chain links TRBV10-3 to TRBJ1-2; 10 bases are a match to TRBD1. The CDR3 loop spans 16 amino acids. V lost 2 bases, J lost 4 bases, and 7 bases stayed unmatched. CDR1 ENHRY and CDR2 SYGVKD come from the germline V gene. This chain's CDR3 is CAISEPDRGPSYGYTF. The CDR3 DNA reads TGTGCCATCAGTGAGCCCGACAGGGGGCCCAGCTATGGCTACACCTTC.

The genes are TRBV28 and TRBJ1-5; weak D call: TRBD1 (5 bases). Trimming pared 8 bases from V and 0 bases from J, leaving 14 bases between. The CDR3 runs 15 residues. Looked up from germline, CDR1 is MDHEN and CDR2 is SYDVKM. CDR3 region: CASVQSGGSNQPQHF. The CDR3 nucleotides read TGTGCCAGCGTCCAATCGGGGGGTAGCAATCAGCCCCAGCATTTT.

V and J are TRBV12-5 and TRBJ1-1, with 9 bases aligning to TRBD1. CDR1 LGHNT and CDR2 FRNRAP come from the germline V gene. There are 15 residues in the CDR3. The V and J ends lost 6 bases and 1 base, in that order; junction bases with no gene match: 6. CDR3 protein: CASGPTGGANTEAFF. CDR3 sequence (DNA): TGTGCTAGTGGGCCTACAGGGGGCGCGAACACTGAAGCTTTCTTT.

This chain connects TRBV4-1 to TRBJ2-3; 7 bases are a match to TRBD2. CDR3 size: 18 residues. Unmatched junction bases numbered 12, after V lost 0 bases and J lost 3 bases. Per the germline V gene, CDR1 is MGHRA and CDR2 is YSYEKL. CDR3 nucleotide sequence: TGCGCCAGCAGCCAAGAAGGTCGGGCGGGAGAGGAGACAGATACGCAGTATTTT. It specifies CASSQEGRAGEETDTQYF.

The chain joins TRBV28 to TRBJ1-1; 8 bases fit TRBD1. After removal of 6 bases from V and 4 bases from J, the junction contained 4 bases not matched to a gene. The CDR3 length is 13 residues. Germline CDR1 reads MDHEN; CDR2 reads SYDVKM. The DNA for the CDR3 is TGTGCCAGCAGAAACACAGGGGGCACTGAAGCTTTCTTT. Its translation is CASRNTGGTEAFF.

J is TRBJ2-7 and V is TRBV5-1; maybe TRBD2 (5 bases). Germline V CDR1 and CDR2: SGHRS, YFSETQ. With 1 base removed from V and 3 bases from J, the gap between germline ends came to 14 bases. CDR3 size: 15 residues. The CDR3 loop is CASSLQIGVNYEQYF. The DNA for the CDR3 is TGCGCCAGCAGCTTGCAAATCGGGGTTAACTACGAGCAGTACTTC.

J is TRBJ2-1 and V is TRBV7-8; a weak D match, TRBD2 (5 bases). CDR1 SGHVS and CDR2 FQNEAQ come from the germline V gene. CDR3 size: 14 residues. The V end lost 2 bases, the J end lost 7 bases, and 12 bases lay between the germline ends. CDR3 sequence: CASSLLPPGNEQFF. The CDR3 nucleotides are TGTGCCAGCAGCTTACTTCCCCCGGGGAATGAGCAGTTCTTC.

The chain has TRBV3-1 (or the pseudogene TRBV3-2) and TRBJ2-7, with a weak D call TRBD2 (6 bases). Trimming took off 1 base at V and 0 bases at J, with 16 bases between the two ends. Germline V lookup: CDR1 LGHDT, CDR2 YNNKEL (reference sequence). CDR3 length: 17 amino acids. CDR3: CASSQAGEASPSYEQYF. The CDR3, as DNA: TGTGCCAGCAGCCAAGCGGGAGAGGCGTCCCCCTCCTACGAGCAGTACTTC.

This rearrangement joins TRBV12-3 or TRBV12-4 to TRBJ1-2, with unresolved D. The germline V and J ends were trimmed by 3 bases and 7 bases, with 9 bases remaining between them. CDR3 size: 12 residues. The CDR3 DNA follows: TGTGCCAGCAGTTTGAGCAGGCTTGGCTACACCTTC. It is translated as CASSLSRLGYTF.

CDR3 sequence reads: CASQRDIETWDEQFF. CDR3 nucleotide sequence: TGCGCCAGCCAGCGGGACATCGAGACTTGGGATGAGCAGTTCTTC. V usage is TRBV5-1 and J usage is TRBJ2-1; the D gene is possibly TRBD2 (7 bases). This CDR3 spans 15 amino acids. Germline CDR1 SGHRS, CDR2 YFSETQ. The V and J ends lost 7 bases and 8 bases respectively, with 22 bases between them.

The rearrangement joins TRBV6-5 to TRBJ2-7; possibly TRBD2 for D (6 bases). The CDR3 totals 12 residues. V was trimmed by 2 bases and J by 7 bases, leaving 9 bases between them. CDR1 MNHEY and CDR2 SVGAGI come from the germline V gene. The DNA of the CDR3 is TGTGCCAGCAGTTACCGTGGGGGGGAGCAGTACTTC. It yields the protein CASSYRGGEQYF.

The rearrangement joins TRBV19 to TRBJ2-1; 8 bases align to TRBD2. The CDR3 extends over 14 amino acids. Germline values: CDR1 LNHDA, CDR2 SQIVND (reference sequence). V shed 5 bases, J shed 6 bases, and the junction held 6 bases outside the gene matches. This CDR3 is CASSSGGTGNEQFF. The CDR3 DNA reads TGTGCCAGTAGTTCGGGAGGGACCGGCAATGAGCAGTTCTTC.

This rearrangement joins TRBV25-1 to TRBJ1-1; D perhaps matches TRBD1 (5 bases). The germline gives CDR1 MGHDK, CDR2 SYGVNS. The germline V and J ends were trimmed by 2 bases and 11 bases, with 15 bases remaining between them. The CDR3 runs to 13 residues. The CDR3 nucleotides read TGTGCCAGCAGTGAACACCCAGGGAAGACCGCTTTCTTT. It specifies CASSEHPGKTAFF.

V usage is TRBV5-1 and J usage is TRBJ1-1, with a weak D call TRBD1 (5 bases). The germline V gene encodes CDR1 SGHRS and CDR2 YFSETQ. The V gene lost 4 bases and the J gene lost 0 bases, with 10 bases spanning the gap. This CDR3 spans 14 amino acids. The CDR3 bases are TGCGCCAGCAGCACAACGACAGTGAACACTGAAGCTTTCTTT. Translating it yields CASSTTTVNTEAFF.